This TCR beta chain was sequenced in a study of blood T cell repertoires in COVID-19. Germline V gene sequence: CDR1 SGHTA, CDR2 FQGNSA. This CDR3 comprises 14 residues. Trimming pared 3 bases from V and 9 bases from J, leaving 15 bases between. Using immunoSEQ multiplex PCR, the repertoire was profiled, and TCRdb retains in-frame clones only, with some absent. The table records roughly 250,000 clones, approximately 90% of them present only once. Sequences were obtained from peripheral blood. V usage is TRBV7-2 and J usage is TRBJ2-1; TRBD2 might be the D (7 bases). The clonotype originates from a woman in her thirties or forties with acute or convalescent COVID-19. The chain's CDR3 is CASSLVGGGSEQFF. CDR3 bases: TGTGCCAGCAGCTTGGTAGGGGGAGGGAGTGAGCAGTTCTTC.